What follows are 14 T cell receptor beta chains derived from one specimen sequenced in a study of T cells in localized non-small cell lung cancer. The protocol was immunoSEQ multiplex PCR, while the TCRdb copy is restricted to in-frame clones and leaves out a portion. The table lists about 60,000 clones, around 90% of them singletons. Sequencing was performed on peripheral blood, taken before any cancer treatment. Every receptor here comes from a woman aged 40 to 75 with stage I lung adenocarcinoma.

The V and J genes are TRBV9 and TRBJ2-3; TRBD1 agrees at 9 bases. Germline assignment: CDR1 SGDLS and CDR2 YYNGEE. The CDR3 extends over 16 amino acids. The ends lost 4 bases at V and 3 bases at J; junction bases unmatched: 9. The CDR3 spells CASSPRQGEGTDTQYF. CDR3 nucleotides: TGTGCCAGCAGCCCCCGACAGGGGGAAGGGACAGATACGCAGTATTTT.

This clone was recorded a few times. J is TRBJ2-1 and V is TRBV19, with TRBD2 identical over 13 bases. The germline V gene encodes CDR1 LNHDA and CDR2 SQIVND (reference sequence). The J segment lost 7 bases and the V segment lost 11 bases, leaving 11 bases of the junction unmatched. CDR3 length equals 15 residues. CDR3 amino acids: CAGSKGLAGVNEQFF. Written as DNA, the CDR3 is TGTGCCGGCTCAAAAGGACTAGCGGGAGTGAATGAGCAGTTCTTC.

V usage is TRBV9 and J usage is TRBJ2-7; the D is unclear. Germline lookup yields CDR1 SGDLS and CDR2 YYNGEE. There are 12 residues in the CDR3. V was shortened by 7 bases and J by 1 base, with 9 bases between the two germline ends. This CDR3 reads CASGQDSYEQYF. Written as DNA, the CDR3 is TGTGCCAGCGGCCAAGATTCCTACGAGCAGTACTTC.

The gene calls are TRBV6-5 and TRBJ2-1; tentatively, D is TRBD1 (7 bases). Germline V CDR1 and CDR2: MNHEY, SVGAGI. The CDR3 has 13 amino acids. Trimming pared 7 bases from V and 12 bases from J, leaving 19 bases between. DNA of the CDR3: TGTGCCAGCATCTTCAGGGGGGATGATCGGCAGTTCTTC. Translated: CASIFRGDDRQFF.

The rearrangement joins TRBV28 to TRBJ1-2; D is possibly TRBD1 (6 bases). CDR3 length: 14 residues. Germline V lookup: CDR1 MDHEN, CDR2 SYDVKM. Trimming left V 4 bases short and J 1 base short, with 10 bases between. DNA of the CDR3: TGTGCCAGCAGTTGGACAGCGAATAACTATGGCTACACCTTC. Residues: CASSWTANNYGYTF.

The CDR3 DNA is TGCAGCGTTGTTGCGGTAGGGAGGAACACTGAAGCTTTCTTT. This sequence encodes CSVVAVGRNTEAFF. J is TRBJ1-1 and V is TRBV29-1; no clear D. This CDR3 region has 14 residues. CDR1 and CDR2 (germline): SQVTM, ANQGSEA. V was shortened by 4 bases and J by 1 base, with 13 bases between the two germline ends.

CDR3 protein: CASSFDRGRAYGYTF. For the CDR3, the DNA is TGTGCCAGCAGCTTCGACAGGGGGCGCGCCTATGGCTACACCTTC. The rearrangement joins TRBV5-4 to TRBJ1-2, with 10 bases aligning to TRBD1. Looked up from germline, CDR1 is SGHNT and CDR2 is YYREEE (reference sequence). Germline trimming cut 2 bases from V and 4 bases from J; bases unmatched to any gene: 5. The CDR3 totals 15 residues.

The chain employs TRBV30 and TRBJ1-4; perhaps TRBD1 as D (5 bases). This CDR3 comprises 13 residues. Germline V CDR1 and CDR2: GTSNPN, SVGIG (reference sequence). Trimming shortened V by 5 bases and J by 8 bases, and 15 bases separated the two germline ends. The CDR3, as DNA: TGTGCCTGGGGACGGGGGGTCGGCGAAAAACTGTTTTTT. It is translated as CAWGRGVGEKLFF.

V is TRBV18 and J is TRBJ1-2, with D possibly matching TRBD1 (5 bases). CDR3 length: 17 residues. With 3 bases removed from V and 0 bases from J, the gap between germline ends came to 17 bases. Germline V gives CDR1 KGHSH, CDR2 LQKENI. Here the CDR3 DNA reads TGTGCCAGCTCACCGACGGTGGGAACAGGAGCTAACTATGGCTACACCTTC. Its protein product is CASSPTVGTGANYGYTF.

The chain links TRBV5-5 to TRBJ1-5; TRBD1 is a possible D gene (5 bases). Germline CDR1 is SGHKS and CDR2 is YYEKEE (reference sequence). The CDR3 length is 14 residues. The V end lost 3 bases, the J end lost 4 bases, and 11 bases lay between the germline ends. CDR3 loop: CASSYMGLNQPQHF. DNA for the CDR3: TGTGCCAGCAGCTACATGGGGCTAAATCAGCCCCAGCATTTT. The whole variable domain, filled in from reference TRBV5-5 and TRBJ1-5, reads DAGVTQSPTHLIKTRGQQVTLRCSPISGHKSVSWYQQVLGQGPQFIFQYYEKEERGRGNFPDRFSARQFPNYSSELNVNALLLGDSALYLCASSYMGLNQPQHFGDGTRLSIL.

On this clone itself: Other DNA sequences of this sample code for an identical CDR3. The chain joins TRBV20-1 to TRBJ1-1; D remains unclear. The germline V gene has CDR1 DFQATT and CDR2 SNEGSKA (reference sequence). The CDR3 consists of 11 residues. Trimming removed 0 bases from V and 2 bases from J, with 1 base in between. CDR3 in DNA: TGCAGTGCTAGAGACAACACTGAAGCTTTCTTT. Its translation: CSARDNTEAFF.

The chain recombines TRBV30 with TRBJ1-2, with 10 bases that match TRBD1. In germline, CDR1 is GTSNPN, CDR2 SVGIG (reference sequence). This CDR3 has 13 residues. Trimming cost V 8 bases and J 0 bases; bases outside gene matches: 3. This chain's CDR3 is CAGTGETNYGYTF. In DNA form, the CDR3 reads TGTGCCGGGACAGGGGAGACTAACTATGGCTACACCTTC.

The chain carries TRBV6-5 and TRBJ1-1; 9 positions agree with TRBD1. The CDR3 loop spans 15 amino acids. The J segment lost 7 bases and the V segment lost 2 bases, leaving 8 bases of the junction unmatched. Per germline, CDR1 MNHEY and CDR2 SVGAGI. The CDR3: CASSYIGQGTFEAFF. The DNA of the CDR3 is TGTGCCAGCAGTTACATCGGACAGGGGACTTTTGAAGCTTTCTTT.

The chain uses TRBV15 and TRBJ1-4, with TRBD1 as a possible D gene (5 bases). The CDR3 is made up of 15 amino acids. Trimming took 7 bases from V and 3 from J, leaving 15 bases between them. Per germline, CDR1 LNHNV and CDR2 YYDKDF (reference sequence). The CDR3 nucleotides read TGTGCCACCAACGGGGCAACGGGTCCTAATGAAAAACTGTTTTTT. Translating it yields CATNGATGPNEKLFF.